Listed here is a single TCR beta chain. As yet, its antigen is unknown. This record comes from a study of identical twins. Study-wide results and caveats: Less excess twin sharing appeared in beta out-of-frame sequences. The authors drew conclusions from cross-sectional statistical analysis rather than following the same donors.

One entry per CDR3 protein results from TCRdb running MiXCR on the 5' RACE reads. This table holds about 470,000 distinct CDR3 sequences, less than 25% found once. These sequences were also reported in another study, on T cells expressing NK-cell markers.

Sequenced material: CD4+ T cells sorted from blood. The receptor was isolated from a woman between 18 and 30 years old in good health.

CDR3 amino acids: CASSRGQYTEAFF. In nucleotides, the CDR3 is TGTGCCAGCAGTCGCGGACAGTACACTGAAGCTTTCTTT. The chain joins TRBV25-1 to TRBJ1-1; weak D call: TRBD1 (6 bases). The germline gives CDR1 MGHDK, CDR2 SYGVNS. Trimming shortened V by 5 bases and J by 3 bases, and 10 bases separated the two germline ends. This CDR3 has 13 residues.